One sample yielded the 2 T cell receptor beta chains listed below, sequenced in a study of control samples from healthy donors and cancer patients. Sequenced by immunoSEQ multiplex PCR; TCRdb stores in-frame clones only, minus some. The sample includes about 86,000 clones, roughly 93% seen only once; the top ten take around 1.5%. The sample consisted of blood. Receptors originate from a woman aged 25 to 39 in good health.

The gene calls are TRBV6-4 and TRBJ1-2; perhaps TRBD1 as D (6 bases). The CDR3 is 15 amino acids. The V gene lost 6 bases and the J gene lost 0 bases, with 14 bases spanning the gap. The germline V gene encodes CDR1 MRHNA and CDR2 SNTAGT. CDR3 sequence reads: CASREQTGPNYGYTF. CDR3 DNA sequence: TGTGCCAGCAGGGAACAGACAGGACCTAACTATGGCTACACCTTC.

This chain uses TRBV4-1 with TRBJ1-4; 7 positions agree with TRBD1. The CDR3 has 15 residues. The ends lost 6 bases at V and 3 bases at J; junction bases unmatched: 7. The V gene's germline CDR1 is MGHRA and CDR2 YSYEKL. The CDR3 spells CASRYRGGSNEKLFF. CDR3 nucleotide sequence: TGCGCCAGCAGATACAGGGGAGGGTCTAATGAAAAACTGTTTTTT.